This T cell receptor (beta chain) was documented in a study of blood T cells in healthy people across ages. The authors ran a second PCR of about 7 to 11 cycles using a sample-barcoded 5' primer and a J-beta primer mix. Each CDR3 protein is one row after TCRdb ran MiXCR on the 5' RACE reads. The sample gives more than 450,000 distinct CDR3 sequences, around a quarter of which show up once; under 4.5% is in the top ten. On this clonotype: The antigen is not known.

Peripheral blood samples of roughly 10 milliliters were drawn from each donor. Study-wide results and caveats: Conclusively comparing naive with antigen-experienced cells was impossible with unsorted PBMCs.

The same specimen was also included in a second study, on T cells of mothers and their children. That paper notes: Sample barcodes plus 2-4 random nucleotides came from the M1S primer. The yield was over 9.5 million TCR beta CDR3 reads from each mother and approximately 3 million from each child.

The specimen sequenced was blood. The receptor comes from a boy younger than 10 in good health.

This chain's CDR3 is CASSAGQDRTEAFF. The CDR3 coding sequence is TGTGCCAGCAGCGCGGGACAGGATAGGACTGAAGCTTTCTTT. V is TRBV2 and J is TRBJ1-1; 8 bases are a match to TRBD1. CDR1 is SNHLY, CDR2 FYNNEI, per germline. V shed 6 bases, J shed 5 bases, and the junction held 8 bases outside the gene matches. This CDR3 comprises 14 residues.